This T cell receptor beta chain comes out of a study of blood T cell repertoires in COVID-19. Generated by immunoSEQ multiplex PCR, the TCRdb table keeps only in-frame clones and is missing some. The sample has about 250,000 clones; under 90% are singletons. J was trimmed by 5 bases and V by 0 bases; bases with no gene match: 2. Germline V lookup: CDR1 SGHRS, CDR2 YFSETQ. The CDR3 has 15 residues. This clone is a singleton in its sample. This TCR came from a woman in her forties who had recovered from COVID-19. J is TRBJ2-1 and V is TRBV5-1; 10 bases fit TRBD2. The sequencing sample was made of peripheral blood. DNA for the CDR3: TGCGCCAGCAGCTTGGGGACTAGCGGACACAATGAGCAGTTCTTC. It is translated as CASSLGTSGHNEQFF.